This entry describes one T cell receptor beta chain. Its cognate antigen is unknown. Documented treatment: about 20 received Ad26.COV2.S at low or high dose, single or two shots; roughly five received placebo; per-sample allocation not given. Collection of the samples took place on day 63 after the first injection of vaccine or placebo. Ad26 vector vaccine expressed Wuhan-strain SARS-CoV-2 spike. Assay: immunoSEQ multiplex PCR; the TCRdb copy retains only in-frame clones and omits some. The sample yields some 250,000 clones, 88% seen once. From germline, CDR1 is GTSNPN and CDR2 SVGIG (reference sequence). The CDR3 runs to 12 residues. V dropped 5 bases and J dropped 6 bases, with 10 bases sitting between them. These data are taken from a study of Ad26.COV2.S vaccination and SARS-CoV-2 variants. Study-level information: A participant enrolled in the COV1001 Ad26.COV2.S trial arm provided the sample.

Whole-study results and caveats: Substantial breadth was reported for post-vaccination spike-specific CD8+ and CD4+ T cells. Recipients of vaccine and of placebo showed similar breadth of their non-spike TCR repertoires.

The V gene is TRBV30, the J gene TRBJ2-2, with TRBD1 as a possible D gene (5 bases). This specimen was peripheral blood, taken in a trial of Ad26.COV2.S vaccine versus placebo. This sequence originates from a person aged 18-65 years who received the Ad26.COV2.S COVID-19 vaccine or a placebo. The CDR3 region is CAWETVSGELFF. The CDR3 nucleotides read TGTGCCTGGGAGACAGTTTCCGGGGAGCTGTTTTTT.